This TCR beta chain was profiled in a study of cytomegalovirus exposure and HLA in healthy donors. Overall study context: The 90 to 150 validation repertoires used the same platform as the 666 first-cohort repertoires, a later analysis reported.

The repertoire was sequenced with immunoSEQ multiplex PCR; TCRdb's copy has only in-frame clones and lacks some. The data contain approximately 210,000 clones, 85% to 90% of them seen just once; the ten biggest clones take up about 2.9%. General study points: Published work reported that the classifier diagnosed cytomegalovirus status with high specificity and sensitivity. A few of the chains that were CMV-associated were confirmed in vitro to be specific for CMV antigens.

With 6 bases removed from V and 1 base from J, the gap between germline ends came to 18 bases. The CDR3 is 16 residues long. Germline CDR1 MNHEY, CDR2 SMNVEV (reference sequence). On this clone itself: Its specificity is unknown.

The chain joins TRBV27 to TRBJ2-5, with D perhaps matching TRBD2 (6 bases). The receptor was derived from a woman younger than 30 in good health and CMV-seronegative. The sample was PBMCs. The CDR3 reads CASRIASATPQETQYF. Written as DNA, the CDR3 is TGTGCCAGCAGGATCGCTAGCGCAACCCCCCAAGAGACCCAGTACTTC.